These 25 T cell receptor beta chains share one sample of origin, sequenced in a study of blood T cell repertoires in COVID-19. Data came from immunoSEQ multiplex PCR; TCRdb stores just in-frame clones and leaves some out. The sample lists 150,000 or so clones, 70% to 90% occurring once. The sequencing input was peripheral blood. Every receptor here comes from a woman aged 35 to 49 with active or convalescent COVID-19.

The rearrangement uses TRBV11-2 and TRBJ1-5; the match to TRBD1 covers 9 bases. Per germline, CDR1 SGHAT and CDR2 FQNNGV. The J segment lost 4 bases and the V segment lost 5 bases, leaving 9 bases of the junction unmatched. The CDR3 is 16 amino acids. The CDR3 coding sequence is TGTGCCAGCAGCCAAAGGGGACAGGGAGGTAATCAGCCCCAGCATTTT. Amino acid sequence: CASSQRGQGGNQPQHF.

The chain is built from TRBV28 and TRBJ1-5; TRBD1 aligns across 8 bases. Trimming removed 0 bases from V and 4 bases from J; junction bases left unmatched: 8. The CDR3 has 17 amino acids. CDR1 is MDHEN and CDR2 is SYDVKM in the germline V gene. CDR3 nucleotide sequence: TGTGCCAGCAGTTTATGGGGGACAGGCGAACAGAATCAGCCCCAGCATTTT. This gives the protein CASSLWGTGEQNQPQHF.

This rearrangement joins TRBV28 to TRBJ1-6; D remains unclear. The V and J ends lost 2 bases and 10 bases respectively, with 15 bases between them. The V gene's germline CDR1 is MDHEN and CDR2 SYDVKM. There are 15 residues in the CDR3. The chain's CDR3 is CASSLGRGIYSPLHF. CDR3 nucleotide sequence: TGTGCCAGCAGTTTAGGGAGAGGTATATACTCACCCCTCCACTTT.

The chain carries TRBV3-1 (or the pseudogene TRBV3-2) and TRBJ2-3; D is possibly TRBD2 (6 bases). The CDR3 is made up of 14 amino acids. Germline values: CDR1 LGHDT, CDR2 YNNKEL (reference sequence). The germline V and J ends were trimmed by 2 bases and 10 bases, with 16 bases remaining between them. The chain's CDR3 is CASSQPLASAAQYF. For the CDR3, the DNA is TGTGCCAGCAGCCAACCACTAGCTTCGGCGGCGCAGTATTTT.

This chain joins TRBV10-3 and TRBJ2-2; 9 bases are shared with TRBD1. The CDR3 has 15 residues. V trimming: 6 bases; J trimming: 7 bases; junction bases outside the gene matches: 9. CDR1 and CDR2 from the germline V gene are ENHRY and SYGVKD. DNA for the CDR3: TGTGCCATCAGCGACGGGACAGGGTTTGTCGGGGAGCTGTTTTTT. Its translation: CAISDGTGFVGELFF.

The sample holds one count of this clone. This chain links TRBV6-5 with TRBJ1-3, with no clear D. The CDR3 runs to 14 residues. Trimming pared 2 bases from V and 3 bases from J, leaving 8 bases between. The germline CDR1 and CDR2 sequences are MNHEY and SVGAGI. The DNA for the CDR3 is TGTGCCAGCAGTTACGGAGGGATTGGAAACACCATATATTTT. Amino acids: CASSYGGIGNTIYF.

V and J are TRBV9 and TRBJ1-2, with a possible D match to TRBD1 (5 bases). The V and J ends lost 4 bases and 4 bases respectively, with 11 bases between them. The CDR3 has 13 amino acids. Germline lookup yields CDR1 SGDLS and CDR2 YYNGEE. CDR3 loop: CASSSQEVYGYTF. CDR3 bases: TGTGCCAGCAGCTCACAGGAAGTCTATGGCTACACCTTC.

The CDR3 protein is CASSPRDRGWETQYF. Here the CDR3 DNA reads TGTGCCAGCAGCCCCCGGGACAGGGGTTGGGAGACCCAGTACTTC. The chain recombines TRBV21-1 with TRBJ2-5; the table gives TRBD1 as D, unverified against the DNA. TRBV21-1 corresponds to a pseudogene. CDR3 length equals 15 residues.

The chain carries TRBV11-2 and TRBJ2-7; 10 bases are a match to TRBD1. V dropped 1 base and J dropped 4; count of bases not matched to a gene: 4. The CDR3 is 15 amino acids. Looked up from germline, CDR1 is SGHAT and CDR2 is FQNNGV. CDR3 in DNA: TGTGCCAGCAGCTTAGTAGGACAGGGGGTGTACGAGCAGTACTTC. It yields the protein CASSLVGQGVYEQYF.

V usage is TRBV30 and J usage is TRBJ2-7, with D possibly being TRBD2 (5 bases). This CDR3 has 14 amino acids. V was pared by 0 bases and J by 2 bases, with 11 bases between. The germline gives CDR1 GTSNPN, CDR2 SVGIG (reference sequence). The CDR3 protein is CAWSVLDGTYEQYF. CDR3 coding DNA: TGTGCCTGGAGTGTACTTGACGGGACCTACGAGCAGTACTTC.

The chain recombines TRBV9 with TRBJ1-1; 8 bases are shared with TRBD1. The V gene end was trimmed by 3 bases and the J gene end by 6 bases; junction bases not matched to a gene: 7. Germline V gives CDR1 SGDLS, CDR2 YYNGEE. The CDR3 totals 14 residues. This CDR3 is CASSGTGSIAEAFF. In DNA form, the CDR3 reads TGTGCCAGCAGCGGGACAGGGTCGATTGCTGAAGCTTTCTTT. The full variable domain, its missing parts supplied by reference TRBV9 and TRBJ1-1, is DSGVTQTPKHLITATGQRVTLRCSPRSGDLSVYWYQQSLDQGLQFLIQYYNGEERAKGNILERFSAQQFPDLHSELNLSSLELGDSALYFCASSGTGSIAEAFFGQGTRLTVV.

The chain recombines TRBV28 with TRBJ1-1; the D gene is possibly TRBD1 (5 bases). The CDR3 runs 14 residues. The V gene's germline CDR1 is MDHEN and CDR2 SYDVKM. V was shortened by 6 bases and J by 5 bases, with 16 bases between the two germline ends. CDR3 coding DNA: TGTGCCAGCAGCGCATGGGGCTTGCGGACTGAAGCTTTCTTT. Encoded protein: CASSAWGLRTEAFF.

This chain joins TRBV5-6 and TRBJ1-2; tentative D call: TRBD1 (5 bases). Germline CDR1 and CDR2: SGHDT and YYEEEE. V lost 3 bases and J 8 bases, leaving 20 bases between the germline ends. CDR3 length: 15 amino acids. This chain's CDR3 is CASSSPKRRGAGYTF. CDR3 bases: TGTGCCAGCAGCTCCCCGAAGCGGAGGGGCGCAGGCTACACCTTC. Based on the CDR3 plus reference TRBV5-6 and TRBJ1-2, the full variable domain is DAGVTQSPTHLIKTRGQQVTLRCSPKSGHDTVSWYQQALGQGPQFIFQYYEEEERQRGNFPDRFSGHQFPNYSSELNVNALLLGDSALYLCASSSPKRRGAGYTFGSGTRLTVV.

This clone was recorded only once. This chain connects TRBV4-1 to TRBJ2-3, with D maybe TRBD2 (5 bases). V was pared by 4 bases and J by 2 bases, with 16 bases between. The CDR3 runs to 16 residues. Germline V gene sequence: CDR1 MGHRA, CDR2 YSYEKL. The CDR3 loop is CASSPRLQSPTDTQYF. The CDR3, as DNA: TGCGCCAGCAGCCCCCGACTACAAAGCCCCACAGATACGCAGTATTTT.

This chain links TRBV18 with TRBJ2-4, with 7 bases identical to TRBD1. In germline, CDR1 is KGHSH, CDR2 LQKENI. The CDR3 extends over 20 amino acids. The trim removed 2 bases at V and 1 base at J, leaving 17 bases unmatched. The CDR3 nucleotides read TGTGCCAGCTCACCATTTCGGAATATTGGGGAACAGGGGGCCAAAAACATTCAGTACTTC. Translation gives CASSPFRNIGEQGAKNIQYF.

The V and J genes are TRBV5-1 and TRBJ2-2, with TRBD2 as a possible D gene (6 bases). The CDR3 sequence is 18 residues long. Deletions cut 3 bases from V and 6 bases from J, with 24 bases between. In germline, CDR1 is SGHRS, CDR2 YFSETQ. CDR3 in amino acids: CASSSPGPGRNLAGELFF. DNA for the CDR3: TGCGCCAGCAGCTCCCCGGGCCCAGGGAGGAATTTGGCCGGGGAGCTGTTTTTT.

The chain is built from TRBV4-2 and TRBJ2-7; weak D call: TRBD2 (6 bases). Trimming took 0 bases from V and 2 from J, leaving 11 bases between them. Germline CDR1 LGHNA, CDR2 YNFKEQ. The CDR3 totals 15 residues. CDR3: CASSQDGTRTYEQYF. For the CDR3, the DNA is TGTGCCAGCAGCCAAGACGGGACTCGAACCTACGAGCAGTACTTC.

This clone was observed once. The chain couples TRBV7-9 to TRBJ2-7; perhaps TRBD2 as D (5 bases). V lost 5 bases and J 6 bases, leaving 11 bases between the germline ends. The CDR3 is 12 amino acids. Looked up from germline, CDR1 is SEHNR and CDR2 is FQNEAQ (reference sequence). The CDR3 loop is CASSPQEGEQYF. The CDR3 DNA sequence: TGTGCCAGCAGCCCCCAAGAGGGCGAGCAGTACTTC. The full variable domain, its missing parts supplied by reference TRBV7-9 and TRBJ2-7, is DTGVSQNPRHKITKRGQNVTFRCDPISEHNRLYWYRQTLGQGPEFLTYFQNEAQLEKSRLLSDRFSAERPKGSFSTLEIQRTEQGDSAMYLCASSPQEGEQYFGPGTRLTVT.

The chain is built from TRBV20-1 and TRBJ2-7; D gene ambiguous. With 3 bases removed from V and 5 bases from J, the gap between germline ends came to 8 bases. The CDR3 spans 11 residues. Germline V CDR1 and CDR2: DFQATT, SNEGSKA (reference sequence). The CDR3 is CSASIANEQYF. The CDR3 DNA sequence: TGCAGTGCTAGTATCGCGAACGAGCAGTACTTC.

The V call is TRBV10-3, the J call TRBJ2-1; 8 positions agree with TRBD2. The germline V gene encodes CDR1 ENHRY and CDR2 SYGVKD. The CDR3 is made up of 14 amino acids. The J segment lost 5 bases and the V segment lost 2 bases, leaving 2 bases of the junction unmatched. The CDR3 DNA reads TGTGCCATCAGTGAGGCGGGAGGAAACAATGAGCAGTTCTTC. It yields the protein CAISEAGGNNEQFF.

This chain joins TRBV5-1 and TRBJ1-2; 7 bases line up with TRBD1. The V gene end was trimmed by 5 bases and the J gene end by 6 bases; junction bases not matched to a gene: 4. CDR3 size: 12 residues. CDR1 is SGHRS and CDR2 is YFSETQ in the germline V gene. For the CDR3, the DNA is TGCGCCAGCAGTCGGGACAGACATGGCTACACCTTC. Translation gives CASSRDRHGYTF.

The V and J genes are TRBV7-2 and TRBJ1-3; D is uncertain. The germline CDR1 and CDR2 sequences are SGHTA and FQGNSA. The V and J ends lost 5 bases and 4 bases respectively, with 6 bases between them. CDR3 length: 12 residues. CDR3 coding DNA: TGTGCCAGCAGCCCCCAAGGAAACACCATATATTTT. Protein: CASSPQGNTIYF.

The chain joins TRBV21-1 to TRBJ1-2. TRBV21-1 has pseudogene status. This CDR3 has 17 residues. CDR3: CASSKGQTSQSYYGYTF. CDR3 sequence (DNA): TGTGCCAGCAGCAAAGGGCAGACTAGTCAATCCTACTATGGCTACACCTTC.

The chain is built from TRBV7-6 and TRBJ2-2; 7 bases match TRBD1. V was clipped by 1 base and J by 4 bases; unmatched bases: 9. Germline V gene lookup returns CDR1 SGHVS and CDR2 FNYEAQ. This CDR3 spans 17 amino acids. In nucleotides, the CDR3 is TGTGCCAGCAGCTTAGGCCCCCGGGACAGCTTCACCGGGGAGCTGTTTTTT. Translated: CASSLGPRDSFTGELFF.

This chain connects TRBV12-5 to TRBJ2-2, with 7 bases aligning to TRBD2. Germline loops: CDR1 LGHNT, CDR2 FRNRAP. This CDR3 contains 15 residues. V lost 0 bases and J lost 4; bases outside the gene matches: 2. The chain's CDR3 is CASGLVRGGTGELFF. The DNA for the CDR3 is TGTGCTAGTGGTTTGGTTCGCGGGGGCACCGGGGAGCTGTTTTTT.